The source of this T cell receptor beta chain is a study of blood T cells in healthy people across ages. A J-beta primer mix and a sample-barcoded 5' primer were used in a second PCR of roughly 6 to 11 cycles. From the 5' RACE reads, TCRdb called clonotypes with MiXCR, one entry per CDR3 protein. The data contain around 2 million distinct CDR3 sequences, 35% to 50% of them singletons. In the case of this clonotype: Its antigen is not identified. This could be a read error, since a much larger clone is one nucleotide away.

Study-level points and caveats: Unsorted PBMCs blocked a conclusive comparison of naive and antigen-experienced cells.

Drawing of peripheral blood yielded approximately 10 milliliters from each donor. There are 17 residues in the CDR3. The V gene lost 2 bases and the J gene lost 1 base, with 12 bases spanning the gap. Germline values: CDR1 SGHTA, CDR2 FQGNSA. The sample comprised blood. This receptor was identified in a human donor in good health. The rearrangement joins TRBV7-2 to TRBJ2-6, with no clear D. The CDR3, as DNA: TGTGCCAGCAGCTTACACCACACAGCATCTGGGGCCAACGTCCTGACTTTC. Amino acids: CASSLHHTASGANVLTF.